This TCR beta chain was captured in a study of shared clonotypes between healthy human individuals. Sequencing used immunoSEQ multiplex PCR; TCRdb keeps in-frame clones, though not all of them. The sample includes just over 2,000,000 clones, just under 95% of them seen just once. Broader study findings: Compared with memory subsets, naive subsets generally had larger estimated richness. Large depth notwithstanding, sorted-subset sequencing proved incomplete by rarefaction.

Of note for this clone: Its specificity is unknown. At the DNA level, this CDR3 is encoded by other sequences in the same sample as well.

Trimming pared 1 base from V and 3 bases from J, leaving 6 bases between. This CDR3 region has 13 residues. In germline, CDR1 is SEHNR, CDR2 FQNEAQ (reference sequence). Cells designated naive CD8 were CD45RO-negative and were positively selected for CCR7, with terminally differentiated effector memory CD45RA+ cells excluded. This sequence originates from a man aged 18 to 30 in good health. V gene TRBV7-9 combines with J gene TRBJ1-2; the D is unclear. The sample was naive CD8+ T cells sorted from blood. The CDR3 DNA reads TGTGCCAGCAGCTTAGGAACGGACTATGGCTACACCTTC. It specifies CASSLGTDYGYTF.